One sample yielded the 2 T cell receptor beta chains listed below, sequenced in a study of blood T cells in healthy people across ages. Then a second PCR, running about 6 to 11 cycles, was carried out with a sample-barcoded 5' primer and a J-beta primer mix. TCRdb analysed the 5' RACE reads with MiXCR anew, one entry per CDR3 protein. The table has about 730,000 distinct CDR3 sequences, roughly 45% seen once. Sequenced: blood. These receptors were taken from a woman aged 55-69 years in good health.

Comments on this clonotype: A much bigger clone sits one base away, suggesting this may be a read error. The V call is TRBV20-1, the J call TRBJ2-1, with TRBD1 matching over 9 bases. The germline V gene encodes CDR1 DFQATT and CDR2 SNEGSKA (reference sequence). This CDR3 is built from 14 residues. The CDR3: CSARDYTGGNVQFF. CDR3 nucleotide sequence: TGCAGTGCTAGAGATTATACAGGGGGCAATGTGCAGTTCTTC.

V and J are TRBV6-2 or TRBV6-3 and TRBJ2-5; tentatively, D is TRBD1 or TRBD2 (5 bases each). Germline-derived CDR1 and CDR2 are MNHEY and SVGEGT. This CDR3 region has 15 residues. V was trimmed by 1 base and J by 11 bases, leaving 20 bases between them. The CDR3 region is CASSYFGTEKNVQYF. As DNA, the CDR3 is TGTGCCAGCAGTTACTTCGGGACGGAAAAAAACGTTCAGTACTTC.